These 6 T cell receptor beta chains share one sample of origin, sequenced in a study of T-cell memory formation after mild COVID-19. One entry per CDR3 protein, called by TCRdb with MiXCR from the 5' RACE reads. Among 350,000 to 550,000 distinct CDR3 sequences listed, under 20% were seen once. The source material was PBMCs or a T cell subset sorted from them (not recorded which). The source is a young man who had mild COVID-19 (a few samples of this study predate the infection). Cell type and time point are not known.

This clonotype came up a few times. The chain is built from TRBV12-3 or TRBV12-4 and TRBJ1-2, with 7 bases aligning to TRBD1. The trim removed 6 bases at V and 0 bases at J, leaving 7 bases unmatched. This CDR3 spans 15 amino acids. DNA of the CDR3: TGTGCCAGCAGGTCGACAGGGCCCACTAACTATGGCTACACCTTC. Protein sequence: CASRSTGPTNYGYTF.

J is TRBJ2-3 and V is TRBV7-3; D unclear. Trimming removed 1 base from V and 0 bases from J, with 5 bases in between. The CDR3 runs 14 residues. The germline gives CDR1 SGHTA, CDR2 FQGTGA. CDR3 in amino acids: CASSLMESTDTQYF. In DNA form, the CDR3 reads TGTGCCAGCAGCTTAATGGAGAGCACAGATACGCAGTATTTT.

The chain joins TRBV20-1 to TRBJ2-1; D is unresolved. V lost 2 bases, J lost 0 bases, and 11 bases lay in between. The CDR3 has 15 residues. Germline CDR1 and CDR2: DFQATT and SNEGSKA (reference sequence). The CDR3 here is CSARYAALSYNEQFF. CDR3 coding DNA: TGCAGTGCTAGATATGCGGCCCTCTCCTACAATGAGCAGTTCTTC.

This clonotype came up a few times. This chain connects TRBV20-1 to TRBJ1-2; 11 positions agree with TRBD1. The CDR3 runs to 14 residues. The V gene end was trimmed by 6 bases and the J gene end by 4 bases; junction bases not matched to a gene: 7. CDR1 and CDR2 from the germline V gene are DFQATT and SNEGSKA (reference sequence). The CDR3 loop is CSAGGQGVGYGYTF. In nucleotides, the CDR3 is TGCAGTGCCGGGGGACAGGGGGTAGGCTATGGCTACACCTTC.

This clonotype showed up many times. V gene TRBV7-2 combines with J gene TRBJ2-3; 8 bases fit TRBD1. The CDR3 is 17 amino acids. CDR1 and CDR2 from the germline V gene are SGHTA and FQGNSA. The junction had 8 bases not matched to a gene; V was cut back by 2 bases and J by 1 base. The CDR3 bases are TGTGCCAGCAGCTTAAACCCCCCGGACAGGGGCACAGATACGCAGTATTTT. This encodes CASSLNPPDRGTDTQYF. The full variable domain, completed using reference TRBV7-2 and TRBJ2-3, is GAGVSQSPSNKVTEKGKDVELRCDPISGHTALYWYRQSLGQGLEFLIYFQGNSAPDKSGLPSDRFSAERTGGSVSTLTIQRTQQEDSAVYLCASSLNPPDRGTDTQYFGPGTRLTVL.

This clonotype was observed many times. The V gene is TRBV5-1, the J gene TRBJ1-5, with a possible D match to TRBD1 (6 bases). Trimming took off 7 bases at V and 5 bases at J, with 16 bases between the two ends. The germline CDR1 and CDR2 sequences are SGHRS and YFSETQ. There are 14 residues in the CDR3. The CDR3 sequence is CASRPGGLDQPQHF. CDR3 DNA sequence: TGCGCCAGCCGTCCGGGGGGCTTGGATCAGCCCCAGCATTTT.